This TCR beta chain was identified in a study of blood T cell repertoires in COVID-19. Original analysis: Reference gene primer amplification gave estimated nucleated cell counts. Repertoires were generated with immunoSEQ multiplex PCR, while TCRdb's copy carries only in-frame clones and drops some. V and J calls and clone size are as listed in that table; D and trimming were resolved from the DNA. The sample includes approximately 69,000 clones, roughly 79% of them seen just once. Sequenced sample: peripheral blood. The source is a woman aged 70 to 79 with acute or convalescent COVID-19.

The CDR3 protein is CASSQVRGTEKLFF. The DNA of the CDR3 is TGTGCCAGCAGCCAAGTCAGGGGGACTGAAAAACTGTTTTTT. The chain employs TRBV3-1 (or the pseudogene TRBV3-2) and TRBJ1-4; TRBD1 matches at 7 bases. CDR1 is LGHDT and CDR2 is YNNKEL in the germline V gene (reference sequence). This CDR3 has 14 residues. V gave up 1 base and J gave up 7 bases; unmatched junction bases: 3.